The 18 T cell receptor beta chains below were found in one sample sequenced in a study of OX40 agonist ivuxolimab in advanced cancers. The table came from immunoSEQ multiplex PCR; TCRdb's copy has only in-frame clones and leaves some out. The table has 65,000 to 80,000 clones, more than 75% seen once; the top ten hold roughly 0.25%. The sample in question was CD4+ or CD8+ T cells sorted from blood, obtained in a trial of the OX40 agonist ivuxolimab. Every receptor here comes from an adult with an advanced solid tumor such as melanoma, head and neck, liver or kidney cancer.

The chain recombines TRBV5-1 with TRBJ1-3; D is uncertain. Deletions cut 0 bases from V and 3 bases from J, with 10 bases between. The CDR3 extends over 15 amino acids. Germline V lookup: CDR1 SGHRS, CDR2 YFSETQ. CDR3 coding DNA: TGCGCCAGCAGCTTGGCGCCGGATAATGGAAACACCATATATTTT. Translating it yields CASSLAPDNGNTIYF. Variable domain in full (rest from reference TRBV5-1 and TRBJ1-3): KAGVTQTPRYLIKTRGQQVTLSCSPISGHRSVSWYQQTPGQGLQFLFEYFSETQRNKGNFPGRFSGRQFSNSRSEMNVSTLELGDSALYLCASSLAPDNGNTIYFGEGSWLTVV.

This clone was found once. The chain combines TRBV4-2 with TRBJ2-7, with D possibly matching TRBD1 (5 bases). The V gene's germline CDR1 is LGHNA and CDR2 YNFKEQ. The CDR3 has 18 residues. V was trimmed by 1 base and J by 7 bases, leaving 26 bases between them. DNA of the CDR3: TGTGCCAGCAGCCAAGCAATTCTGGGCTCCCGTAGGGGTTATGAGCAGTACTTC. Translated: CASSQAILGSRRGYEQYF.

The chain joins TRBV7-8 to TRBJ2-2; TRBD2 matches 7 bases. Germline values: CDR1 SGHVS, CDR2 FQNEAQ. V lost 0 bases and J lost 7; bases outside the gene matches: 8. The CDR3 totals 16 residues. The CDR3 is CASSLAPSGKVGELFF. The CDR3 nucleotides are TGTGCCAGCAGCTTAGCCCCCAGCGGGAAGGTCGGGGAGCTGTTTTTT.

V usage is TRBV7-6 and J usage is TRBJ2-3; TRBD2 agrees at 11 bases. The J segment lost 2 bases and the V segment lost 7 bases, leaving 8 bases of the junction unmatched. The CDR3 is 16 amino acids. Germline CDR1 and CDR2: SGHVS and FNYEAQ. CDR3 sequence: CASIMTSGNPTDTQYF. The CDR3, as DNA: TGTGCCAGCATCATGACTAGCGGGAACCCCACAGATACGCAGTATTTT.

The V and J genes are TRBV11-2 and TRBJ2-1; 12 bases map to TRBD2. The CDR3 is 16 residues long. CDR1 and CDR2 from the germline V gene are SGHAT and FQNNGV. The V segment lost 4 bases and the J segment 1 base; nucleotides outside the gene matches: 2. DNA of the CDR3: TGTGCCAGCAGCTCCCTAGCGGGAGGGTCCTACAATGAGCAGTTCTTC. This encodes CASSSLAGGSYNEQFF.

This clone was seen more than once but under ten times. The V call is TRBV11-2, the J call TRBJ2-5; tentative D call: TRBD1 (5 bases). CDR1 and CDR2 (germline): SGHAT, FQNNGV. Trimming stripped 6 bases from V and 7 bases from J, with 27 bases between. This CDR3 is built from 17 residues. The DNA for the CDR3 is TGTGCCAGCAGATCCGGTTGGCGGCCTCCTCAGGGTGGGACCCAGTACTTC. Translating it yields CASRSGWRPPQGGTQYF.

This sequence joins TRBV25-1 and TRBJ2-1; no firm D call. The V end lost 2 bases, the J end lost 1 base, and 6 bases lay between the germline ends. The length of the CDR3 is 14 residues. In germline, CDR1 is MGHDK, CDR2 SYGVNS. The CDR3 DNA is TGTGCCAGCAGTGAAATTACTTCCTACAATGAGCAGTTCTTC. Translation gives CASSEITSYNEQFF. The full variable domain, in which reference TRBV25-1 and TRBJ2-1 provide the parts outside the CDR3, is EADIYQTPRYLVIGTGKKITLECSQTMGHDKMYWYQQDPGMELHLIHYSYGVNSTEKGDLSSESTVSRIRTEHFPLTLESARPSHTSQYLCASSEITSYNEQFFGPGTRLTVL.

This rearrangement joins TRBV7-8 to TRBJ1-2, with D maybe TRBD1 (5 bases). V dropped 4 bases and J dropped 8 bases, with 23 bases sitting between them. The CDR3 covers 16 residues. Per the germline V gene, CDR1 is SGHVS and CDR2 is FQNEAQ. The CDR3 is CASSSNEAGAERGYTF. CDR3 in DNA: TGTGCCAGCAGCTCGAACGAGGCCGGGGCCGAGCGGGGCTACACCTTC. The whole variable domain, remainder taken from reference TRBV7-8 and TRBJ1-2, is GAGVSQSPRYKVAKRGQDVALRCDPISGHVSLFWYQQALGQGPEFLTYFQNEAQLDKSGLPSDRFFAERPEGSVSTLKIQRTQQEDSAVYLCASSSNEAGAERGYTFGSGTRLTVV.

V and J are TRBV2 and TRBJ2-7; 7 bases align to TRBD1. Germline trimming cut 6 bases from V and 3 bases from J; bases unmatched to any gene: 8. This CDR3 is built from 14 residues. Germline V gives CDR1 SNHLY, CDR2 FYNNEI. The CDR3 nucleotides are TGTGCCAGCAGAAGACAGGGAAACTACTACGAGCAGTACTTC. Protein: CASRRQGNYYEQYF.

This clone was found a few times. This rearrangement joins TRBV28 to TRBJ2-1; D is perhaps TRBD1 (5 bases). Trimming removed 5 bases from V and 1 base from J, with 15 bases in between. The V gene's germline CDR1 is MDHEN and CDR2 SYDVKM. The CDR3 runs 16 residues. In nucleotides, the CDR3 is TGTGCCAGCAGTCCCACCTTAGGGGCGTCCTACAATGAGCAGTTCTTC. It encodes CASSPTLGASYNEQFF.

The rearrangement uses TRBV21-1 and TRBJ1-1; the table names TRBD1, a call not compared with the DNA. TRBV21-1 is a listed pseudogene. The CDR3 is made up of 21 amino acids. As DNA, the CDR3 is TGTGCCAGCAGCCAAACACCTCAAGACAGGGGGAAAATCAGACCGACCACTGAAGCTTTCTTT. Protein product: CASSQTPQDRGKIRPTTEAFF.

The chain joins TRBV5-1 to TRBJ2-2; possibly TRBD2 for D (7 bases). The CDR3 length is 16 residues. Trimming took off 0 bases at V and 2 bases at J, with 11 bases between the two ends. Germline CDR1 and CDR2: SGHRS and YFSETQ. The CDR3 nucleotides read TGCGCCAGCAGCTTGGCCGGGGGGCTAAACACCGGGGAGCTGTTTTTT. Amino acids: CASSLAGGLNTGELFF.

The rearrangement links TRBV5-1 to TRBJ2-5, with D perhaps TRBD2 (6 bases). Trimming left V 4 bases short and J 5 bases short, with 9 bases between. This CDR3 contains 12 residues. Germline V gene sequence: CDR1 SGHRS, CDR2 YFSETQ. CDR3 bases: TGCGCCAGCAGCCCGGAGGGGGAGACCCAGTACTTC. This sequence encodes CASSPEGETQYF.

CDR3 sequence reads: CASSSGAARGNSPLHF. CDR3 bases: TGTGCCAGCAGCTCCGGGGCGGCGAGGGGGAATTCACCCCTCCACTTT. The V and J genes are TRBV5-4 and TRBJ1-6; possible D gene TRBD1, 6 bases. Germline CDR1 SGHNT, CDR2 YYREEE (reference sequence). The ends were cut back, 3 bases at V and 7 bases at J, with 17 bases in the middle. The CDR3 consists of 16 residues.

With respect to this clone: Other DNA sequences within the sample encode an identical CDR3. The chain joins TRBV5-1 to TRBJ2-7, with a weak D call TRBD1 (6 bases). This CDR3 is 16 amino acids long. Per the germline V gene, CDR1 is SGHRS and CDR2 is YFSETQ. V lost 4 bases and J lost 1, with 18 bases in between. CDR3 residues: CASSLQGQTFSYEQYF. The CDR3 DNA reads as TGCGCCAGCAGCCTGCAGGGGCAGACGTTTTCCTACGAGCAGTACTTC.

This clone turned up a few times. This chain links TRBV19 with TRBJ2-3; no firm D call. Per the germline V gene, CDR1 is LNHDA and CDR2 is SQIVND (reference sequence). This CDR3 spans 14 amino acids. Trimming shortened V by 7 bases and J by 0 bases, and 11 bases separated the two germline ends. CDR3 region: CASKAGPSTDTQYF. The CDR3, as DNA: TGTGCCAGTAAGGCAGGACCTAGCACAGATACGCAGTATTTT.

The gene calls are TRBV5-6 and TRBJ2-3; 8 bases agree with TRBD2. The CDR3 length is 16 residues. V was pared by 0 bases and J by 6 bases, with 9 bases of the junction left unmatched. Germline CDR1 and CDR2: SGHDT and YYEEEE. The CDR3 loop is CASSLAKRLALDTQYF. The CDR3 nucleotides read TGTGCCAGCAGCTTGGCCAAGAGACTAGCGTTGGATACGCAGTATTTT. Full variable domain (outside the CDR3, taken from reference TRBV5-6 and TRBJ2-3): DAGVTQSPTHLIKTRGQQVTLRCSPKSGHDTVSWYQQALGQGPQFIFQYYEEEERQRGNFPDRFSGHQFPNYSSELNVNALLLGDSALYLCASSLAKRLALDTQYFGPGTRLTVL.

The rearrangement joins TRBV5-5 to TRBJ2-6; no clear D. CDR1 is SGHKS, CDR2 YYEKEE, per germline (reference sequence). V was pared by 7 bases and J by 0 bases, with 8 bases between. This CDR3 comprises 14 residues. CDR3 residues: CASVRYSGANVLTF. The CDR3 region has the DNA TGTGCCAGCGTACGTTACTCTGGGGCCAACGTCCTGACTTTC.